These 16 T cell receptor beta chains originate from one sample sequenced in a study of blood T cell repertoires in COVID-19. Only in-frame clones appear in the TCRdb table, and some are missing; sequencing was by immunoSEQ multiplex PCR. The sample contains 300,000 to 400,000 clones, 86% of which appear only once. The specimen sequenced was peripheral blood. The receptor source for this set is a woman aged 55 to 70 with COVID-19, enrolled during active disease.

This clone was counted a single time. CDR3 region: CASAVTGPNQPQHF. DNA for the CDR3: TGTGCCAGCGCGGTTACAGGGCCCAATCAGCCCCAGCATTTT. The chain recombines TRBV2 with TRBJ1-5; maybe TRBD1 (6 bases). Germline V gene sequence: CDR1 SNHLY, CDR2 FYNNEI. The CDR3 runs 14 residues. V lost 8 bases, J lost 3 bases, and 14 bases lay in between.

The chain combines TRBV11-3 with TRBJ1-1; no reliable D call. This CDR3 is 12 amino acids long. V lost 0 bases and J 8 bases, leaving 7 bases between the germline ends. The V gene's germline CDR1 is SGHNT and CDR2 YENEEA. The CDR3 reads CASSLDSGEAFF. CDR3 DNA sequence: TGTGCCAGCAGCTTAGACTCGGGAGAAGCTTTCTTT. The complete variable domain, with remaining parts taken from reference TRBV11-3 and TRBJ1-1, reads EAGVVQSPRYKIIEKKQPVAFWCNPISGHNTLYWYLQNLGQGPELLIRYENEEAVDDSQLPKDRFSAERLKGVDSTLKIQPAELGDSAVYLCASSLDSGEAFFGQGTRLTVV.

The rearrangement uses TRBV4-1 and TRBJ2-2, with 11 bases fitting TRBD1. The CDR3 covers 16 residues. CDR1 and CDR2 (germline): MGHRA, YSYEKL. V shed 0 bases and J 4 bases; nucleotides not matched to a gene: 1. CDR3 sequence: CASSQEGTGGTGELFF. The CDR3, as DNA: TGCGCCAGCAGCCAAGAAGGGACAGGGGGCACCGGGGAGCTGTTTTTT.

A few counts support this clone. V gene TRBV19 combines with J gene TRBJ2-7; 8 bases align to TRBD1. The junction had 7 bases not matched to a gene; V was cut back by 3 bases and J by 3 bases. Germline loops: CDR1 LNHDA, CDR2 SQIVND (reference sequence). The CDR3 has 15 amino acids. CDR3: CASSIPGTGVYEQYF. The CDR3 DNA reads as TGTGCCAGTAGTATCCCCGGGACAGGAGTCTACGAGCAGTACTTC.

The chain couples TRBV7-8 to TRBJ1-1; TRBD1 agrees at 9 bases. This CDR3 comprises 16 residues. With V trimmed by 4 bases and J by 8 bases, 14 bases remained unmatched. Germline V gene data show CDR1 as SGHVS and CDR2 as FQNEAQ. The CDR3 spells CASSSKIQGAITEAFF. CDR3 DNA sequence: TGTGCCAGCAGCTCAAAGATACAGGGGGCGATTACAGAAGCTTTCTTT.

This sequence joins TRBV27 and TRBJ2-1, with TRBD2 matching over 7 bases. V was pared by 3 bases and J by 1 base, with 3 bases of the junction left unmatched. Germline CDR1 is MNHEY and CDR2 is SMNVEV (reference sequence). The CDR3 sequence is 15 residues long. CDR3 DNA sequence: TGTGCCAGCAGTTTGGCGGGGGAGTCCTACAATGAGCAGTTCTTC. The encoded protein is CASSLAGESYNEQFF.

This chain joins TRBV27 and TRBJ2-1; weak D call: TRBD1 (5 bases). The V end lost 6 bases, the J end lost 1 base, and 19 bases lay between the germline ends. Germline-derived CDR1 and CDR2 are MNHEY and SMNVEV (reference sequence). The CDR3 sequence is 17 residues long. CDR3 DNA: TGTGCCAGCAGACCCAACTGGGGCGAGGCGTCCTACAATGAGCAGTTCTTC. This sequence encodes CASRPNWGEASYNEQFF.

V is TRBV5-4 and J is TRBJ1-1, with 11 bases identical to TRBD1. The trim removed 4 bases at V and 8 bases at J, leaving 10 bases unmatched. Germline values: CDR1 SGHNT, CDR2 YYREEE (reference sequence). The CDR3 consists of 15 residues. CDR3 bases: TGTGCCAGCAGCCAGGCGGTGGGGACAGGGGGAGAAGCTTTCTTT. The encoded protein is CASSQAVGTGGEAFF. Variable domain in full (rest from reference TRBV5-4 and TRBJ1-1): ETGVTQSPTHLIKTRGQQVTLRCSSQSGHNTVSWYQQALGQGPQFIFQYYREEENGRGNFPPRFSGLQFPNYSSELNVNALELDDSALYLCASSQAVGTGGEAFFGQGTRLTVV.

On this clone: This CDR3 is also generated by other DNA sequences in the sample. J is TRBJ2-5 and V is TRBV6-5; possible D gene TRBD2, 5 bases. Trimming cost V 6 bases and J 4 bases, with 12 bases left between them. CDR3 size: 13 residues. Per germline, CDR1 MNHEY and CDR2 SVGAGI. CDR3 in DNA: TGTGCCAGCAGCTACGGACTGGCAGAGACCCAGTACTTC. Translation: CASSYGLAETQYF.

This chain joins TRBV4-3 and TRBJ2-7; perhaps TRBD1 as D (6 bases). The CDR3 spans 15 residues. The germline gives CDR1 LGHNA, CDR2 YSLEER. Trimming pared 0 bases from V and 3 bases from J, leaving 12 bases between. The CDR3: CASSQEDSSFYEQYF. In DNA form, the CDR3 reads TGCGCCAGCAGCCAAGAGGACAGCTCCTTCTACGAGCAGTACTTC.

The chain is built from TRBV3-1 (or the pseudogene TRBV3-2) and TRBJ2-5, with 9 bases that match TRBD2. The CDR3 runs to 17 residues. V trimming: 1 base; J trimming: 4 bases; junction bases outside the gene matches: 10. CDR1 is LGHDT, CDR2 YNNKEL, per germline (reference sequence). DNA for the CDR3: TGTGCCAGCAGCCAAGGAGGCCAGCGGGGGGCGGGAGAGACCCAGTACTTC. Translated: CASSQGGQRGAGETQYF.

The genes are TRBV29-1 and TRBJ2-6, with 7 nucleotides matching TRBD1. This CDR3 has 15 residues. CDR1 SQVTM and CDR2 ANQGSEA come from the germline V gene. V gave up 7 bases and J gave up 2 bases; unmatched junction bases: 8. The CDR3: CSAATGFPGANVLTF. The CDR3 DNA is TGCAGCGCCGCGACAGGGTTCCCTGGGGCCAACGTCCTGACTTTC.

V is TRBV27 and J is TRBJ1-2; 7 nucleotides line up with TRBD1. Trimming at V came to 2 bases and at J to 9 bases, leaving 6 bases not matched to a gene. CDR3 length equals 13 residues. In germline, CDR1 is MNHEY, CDR2 SMNVEV (reference sequence). CDR3 sequence (DNA): TGTGCCAGCAGTTTAGAGACAGGGATGAGCTACACCTTC. It translates to CASSLETGMSYTF.

The chain couples TRBV21-1 to TRBJ1-1. TRBV21-1 is classified as a pseudogene. This CDR3 has 14 residues. The CDR3 region has the DNA TGTGCCAGCAGCAAAGGCCACTCGAACACTGAAGCTTTCTTT. Amino acids: CASSKGHSNTEAFF.

The V call is TRBV9, the J call TRBJ1-1, with D perhaps matching TRBD1 (6 bases). The CDR3 sequence is 15 residues long. Looked up from germline, CDR1 is SGDLS and CDR2 is YYNGEE. Trimming pared 4 bases from V and 0 bases from J, leaving 13 bases between. In DNA, the CDR3 is TGTGCCAGCAGCCCTACCGGGACACTGAACACTGAAGCTTTCTTT. This encodes CASSPTGTLNTEAFF.

The chain carries TRBV19 and TRBJ2-1; TRBD2 aligns across 8 bases. The CDR3 is made up of 15 amino acids. The V and J ends lost 3 bases and 7 bases, in that order; junction bases with no gene match: 8. Germline-derived CDR1 and CDR2 are LNHDA and SQIVND (reference sequence). The CDR3: CASSITGGAGNEQFF. Written as DNA, the CDR3 is TGTGCCAGTAGTATTACGGGGGGGGCCGGGAATGAGCAGTTCTTC. The full variable domain, in which reference TRBV19 and TRBJ2-1 provide the parts outside the CDR3, is DGGITQSPKYLFRKEGQNVTLSCEQNLNHDAMYWYRQDPGQGLRLIYYSQIVNDFQKGDIAEGYSVSREKKESFPLTVTSAQKNPTAFYLCASSITGGAGNEQFFGPGTRLTVL.